Presented here are 14 T cell receptor beta chains from one specimen sequenced in a study of blood T cells in healthy people across ages. Primers used in a second PCR of about 7 to 12 cycles were a sample-barcoded 5' primer and a J-beta primer mix. TCRdb used MiXCR to reprocess the 5' RACE reads, holding one entry per CDR3 protein. The sample records 450,000 to 600,000 distinct CDR3 sequences, about a quarter being singletons. The same data also went into a second study, on T cells of mothers and their children.

Input material: blood. The receptor set was obtained from a boy aged 2 to 9 in good health.

The chain couples TRBV7-3 to TRBJ2-3; D not certain. V lost 2 bases, J lost 6 bases, and 9 bases lay in between. CDR3 size: 13 residues. From germline, CDR1 is SGHTA and CDR2 FQGTGA. In nucleotides, the CDR3 is TGTGCCAGCAGCTTATCCCATGGGGATACGCAGTATTTT. Translated, it gives CASSLSHGDTQYF.

This clonotype came up a few times. The gene calls are TRBV5-1 and TRBJ2-5, with 7 positions matching TRBD1. The J call may be in error: the DNA end matches TRBJ2-7 better. Looked up from germline, CDR1 is SGHRS and CDR2 is YFSETQ. The CDR3 runs 13 residues. The CDR3 region is CASKRTGSYEQYF. The CDR3 region has the DNA TGCGCCAGCAAAAGGACAGGCTCCTACGAGCAGTACTTC.

The V and J genes are TRBV6-1 and TRBJ2-7; a weak D match, TRBD2 (6 bases). This CDR3 has 13 residues. Germline CDR1 is MNHNS and CDR2 is SASEGT. Deletions cut 4 bases from V and 6 bases from J, with 13 bases between. The CDR3 spells CASSGSGRGEQYF. In nucleotides, the CDR3 is TGTGCCAGCAGTGGCAGCGGGCGGGGCGAGCAGTACTTC.

This clonotype was observed many times. J is TRBJ2-2 and V is TRBV7-3, with a weak D call TRBD2 (5 bases). The length of the CDR3 is 14 residues. The germline gives CDR1 SGHTA, CDR2 FQGTGA. The V end was cut by 5 bases, the J end by 6 bases, with 13 bases between. The CDR3 loop is CASSPGLPSGELFF. The CDR3 DNA follows: TGTGCCAGCAGCCCCGGACTTCCCTCCGGGGAGCTGTTTTTT.

This clonotype showed up just a few times. V and J are TRBV6-2 or TRBV6-3 and TRBJ2-1; 12 bases are shared with TRBD2. V dropped 5 bases and J dropped 5; count of bases not matched to a gene: 7. The CDR3 is 16 residues long. Germline V gives CDR1 MNHEY, CDR2 SVGEGT. The CDR3 loop reads CASSQSRLAGDNEQFF. The CDR3 region has the DNA TGTGCCAGCAGTCAATCGCGACTAGCGGGAGACAATGAGCAGTTCTTC.

This clonotype appeared once. V is TRBV11-2 and J is TRBJ2-2; 11 positions match TRBD2. J was trimmed by 7 bases and V by 6 bases; bases with no gene match: 10. Germline values: CDR1 SGHAT, CDR2 FQNNGV. The CDR3 spans 16 residues. This CDR3 reads CASSYTSGSRGGELFF. Here the CDR3 DNA reads TGTGCCAGCAGTTATACTAGCGGGAGCCGGGGCGGGGAGCTGTTTTTT.

The V and J genes are TRBV9 and TRBJ2-3; D is uncertain. CDR3 length equals 13 residues. Trimming removed 3 bases from V and 6 bases from J, with 11 bases in between. Germline CDR1 is SGDLS and CDR2 is YYNGEE. CDR3 sequence: CASSADWGDTQYF. The CDR3 DNA sequence: TGTGCCAGCAGCGCAGACTGGGGTGATACGCAGTATTTT.

There are many counts of this clonotype. This rearrangement joins TRBV29-1 to TRBJ2-2; TRBD2 might be the D (6 bases). CDR1 SQVTM and CDR2 ANQGSEA come from the germline V gene. Trimming left V 7 bases short and J 6 bases short, with 9 bases between. The CDR3 runs to 11 residues. CDR3 coding DNA: TGCAGCGCTAGCGAGGCCGGGGAGCTGTTTTTT. It is translated as CSASEAGELFF.

This clonotype has more than one count but fewer than ten. The gene calls are TRBV5-5 and TRBJ1-4; D remains ambiguous. The length of the CDR3 is 15 residues. CDR1 and CDR2 (germline): SGHKS, YYEKEE (reference sequence). Between the trimmed V and J ends, which lost 3 bases and 7 bases, there was a span of 16 bases. The CDR3 loop reads CASSSWEAVSEKLFF. CDR3 in DNA: TGTGCCAGCAGCTCCTGGGAGGCCGTTAGTGAAAAACTGTTTTTT.

This clonotype was seen a handful of times. The chain couples TRBV20-1 to TRBJ2-1, with 11 bases matching TRBD2. This CDR3 spans 16 amino acids. Unmatched junction bases numbered 17, after V lost 7 bases and J lost 9 bases. Per germline, CDR1 DFQATT and CDR2 SNEGSKA (reference sequence). The CDR3 nucleotides are TGCAGTGTTCTAGGGAGTAGCGGGAGGGAAGTATTTGAGCAGTTCTTC. Amino acid sequence: CSVLGSSGREVFEQFF.

The V gene is TRBV7-2, the J gene TRBJ2-1; TRBD2 is a possible D gene (6 bases). TRBJ2-5 explains the end of the DNA better; the J call may be wrong. The germline V gene has CDR1 SGHTA and CDR2 FQGNSA. This CDR3 spans 12 amino acids. The CDR3 region has the DNA TGTGCCAGCAGCTCATGGGGGGTGACCCAGTACTTC. Encoded protein: CASSSWGVTQYF.

This clonotype was seen a handful of times. The J gene is TRBJ2-7, the V gene TRBV6-1; TRBD2 agrees at 8 bases. This CDR3 is 14 amino acids long. V lost 7 bases, J lost 2 bases, and 7 bases stayed unmatched. Germline CDR1 MNHNS, CDR2 SASEGT. The CDR3 nucleotides are TGTGCCAGCACCGGTCCGGGACTAGCCTACGAGCAGTACTTC. Its protein is CASTGPGLAYEQYF.

The J gene is TRBJ2-5, the V gene TRBV29-1; 12 nucleotides line up with TRBD1. The J call is doubtful: the DNA matches TRBJ2-7 better. This CDR3 spans 16 amino acids. Germline CDR1 and CDR2: SQVTM and ANQGSEA. The CDR3 loop is CSVEDNWGQGAGEQYF. The CDR3 region has the DNA TGCAGCGTTGAAGATAATTGGGGACAGGGGGCAGGCGAGCAGTACTTC.

This clonotype was seen a handful of times. The chain links TRBV19 to TRBJ2-7; TRBD1 matches 7 bases. CDR1 and CDR2 from the germline V gene are LNHDA and SQIVND (reference sequence). The CDR3 has 15 amino acids. V shed 0 bases and J 5 bases; nucleotides not matched to a gene: 7. CDR3 amino acids: CASSIDPGQRDEQYF. CDR3 in DNA: TGTGCCAGTAGTATAGACCCGGGACAGAGAGACGAGCAGTACTTC.